This T cell receptor beta chain was recovered during a study of blood T cell repertoires in COVID-19. Study-level information: The United States, Italy and Spain were the sources of the acute and convalescent COVID-19 samples. From T cells, B-cell-depleted T cells, or PBMCs came the material, which was cDNA or gDNA.

The method was immunoSEQ multiplex PCR; TCRdb's version includes in-frame clones alone and lacks a portion of them. The sample carries 20,000 to 30,000 clones, just over 85% recorded once. The CDR3 consists of 13 residues. Trimming took 6 bases from V and 2 from J; bases not matched to a gene: 3. From germline, CDR1 is SQVTM and CDR2 ANQGSEA. This clone was found once. This chain connects TRBV29-1 to TRBJ2-7; 11 bases match TRBD2. This TCR derives from a man aged 70 or older in a cohort sampled during active COVID-19. The sequencing sample was made of peripheral blood. The DNA for the CDR3 is TGCAGCGTGGGGACTAGCGGAACCTACGAGCAGTACTTC. It yields the protein CSVGTSGTYEQYF.